Ten or more counts support the clone carrying this T cell receptor beta chain. Trimming shortened V by 3 bases and J by 7 bases, and 12 bases separated the two germline ends. CDR3 length equals 13 residues. CDR1 and CDR2 from the germline V gene are GTSNPN and SVGIG (reference sequence). TCRdb independently ran MiXCR on the 5' RACE reads; one entry per CDR3 protein. This sample has 200,000 to 250,000 distinct CDR3 sequences, with roughly 8.2% found just once. This entry belongs to a study of CD8 T cells in ankylosing spondylitis. Source material: blood, either unsorted or a sorted T cell fraction (not recorded which). This TCR was sampled from a female donor with ankylosing spondylitis or in good health (not recorded which). The chain joins TRBV30 to TRBJ2-2; D may correspond to TRBD1 or TRBD2 (5 bases each). CDR3 loop: CAWRGDGLGELFF. The CDR3 region has the DNA TGTGCCTGGAGGGGGGATGGACTCGGGGAGCTGTTTTTT.